This is a list of T cell receptor beta chains from one sample in a study of response to subunit inactivated influenza vaccine. Each CDR3 protein is one row after TCRdb ran MiXCR on the RT-PCR reads. The profile shows roughly 760,000 distinct CDR3 sequences, around 20% of them singletons. This sample comprised PBMCs from blood, obtained about 5 days after vaccination. Receptor source: a middle-aged man who received an inactivated influenza vaccine. The CDR3 runs from the conserved cysteine through the conserved F or W. Fields, in order: J gene, CDR3 length, V gene, D gene, clone size, CDR3 protein, CDR3 DNA. The D gene is left open where the match is weak. Clone sizes are given selectively: once, few, many, or a class where the clone is expanded.

TRBJ2-1 16 TRBV7-2 NA few CASSLDLARSYNEQFF TGTGCCAGCAGCTTAGACCTAGCGCGATCCTACAATGAGCAGTTCTTC
TRBJ2-1 14 TRBV6-2/TRBV6-3 TRBD2 NA CASSISGSSNEQFF TGTGCCAGCAGTATTAGCGGGAGCTCTAATGAGCAGTTCTTC
TRBJ1-3 13 TRBV20-1 NA few CSATGHSGNTIYF TGCAGTGCTACCGGTCACTCTGGAAACACCATATATTTT
TRBJ2-5 12 TRBV7-9 NA many CASSLVGETQYF TGTGCCAGCAGCTTGGTGGGAGAGACCCAGTACTTC
TRBJ2-7 15 TRBV30 TRBD1 NA CAWSRTGGHRYEQYF TGTGCCTGGAGTCGGACAGGGGGGCACCGCTACGAGCAGTACTTC
TRBJ2-5 15 TRBV7-2 NA NA CASSLGGIRQETQYF TGTGCCAGCAGCTTAGGGGGGATTAGACAAGAGACCCAGTACTTC
TRBJ2-5 15 TRBV29-1 NA NA CSSTLAGGTQETQYF TGCAGCTCCACCCTGGCAGGAGGGACACAAGAGACCCAGTACTTC
TRBJ1-1 13 TRBV24-1 TRBD1 few CATSDGQGGKAFF TGTGCCACCAGTGATGGACAGGGTGGTAAAGCTTTCTTT
TRBJ2-7 15 TRBV28 TRBD1 NA CASTRGTGTSYEQYF TGTGCCAGCACGAGAGGGACAGGGACCTCCTACGAGCAGTACTTC
TRBJ2-1 19 TRBV6-5 TRBD2 few CASSYHSGTSGKAYNEQFF TGTGCCAGCAGTTACCACTCCGGGACTAGCGGGAAGGCATACAATGAGCAGTTCTTC
TRBJ2-2 13 TRBV18 NA few CASSPSSTGELFF TGTGCCAGCTCACCCTCGAGCACCGGGGAGCTGTTTTTT
TRBJ1-2 20 TRBV4-2 TRBD1 few CASSQDRGDRGHPAPYGYTF TGTGCCAGCAGCCAAGATCGGGGGGACAGGGGGCACCCCGCTCCCTATGGCTACACCTTC
TRBJ2-7 14 TRBV9 NA many CASNQGGSTYEQYF TGTGCCAGCAACCAAGGAGGGTCGACCTACGAGCAGTACTTC
TRBJ1-2 15 TRBV20-1 NA NA CSALDTLGTSYGYTF TGCAGTGCCCTGGATACACTGGGTACGAGCTATGGCTACACCTTC
TRBJ2-3 15 TRBV7-2 NA NA CASSLVATSTDTQYF TGTGCCAGCAGCTTAGTGGCGACCAGCACAGATACGCAGTATTTT
TRBJ2-5 13 TRBV12-5 NA NA CASGLSSPETQYF TGTGCTAGTGGTTTGTCATCTCCGGAGACCCAGTACTTC
TRBJ1-1 15 TRBV28 NA NA CASTGDFGRSTEAFF TGTGCCAGCACCGGGGACTTTGGGAGGAGTACTGAAGCTTTCTTT
TRBJ2-1 13 TRBV20-1 TRBD1 NA CSARQGAGNEQFF TGCAGTGCAAGACAGGGGGCCGGCAATGAGCAGTTCTTC
TRBJ2-3 17 TRBV20-1 TRBD2 few CSAGGQSLAGGTDTQYF TGCAGTGCTGGAGGCCAGTCTTTAGCGGGAGGAACAGATACGCAGTATTTT
TRBJ2-1 14 TRBV4-2 NA few CASSQAGGSREQFF TGTGCCAGCAGCCAAGCCGGGGGCTCACGTGAGCAGTTCTTC
TRBJ2-3 16 TRBV7-8 NA many CASSRRQGGRSDTQYF TGTGCCAGCAGCCGACGACAAGGGGGACGCAGTGATACGCAGTATTTT
TRBJ2-1 13 TRBV18 NA NA CASSPRTSHEQFF TGTGCCAGCTCACCTCGGACAAGTCATGAGCAGTTCTTC
TRBJ2-3 15 TRBV20-1 NA few CSARDGGTATDTQYF TGCAGTGCTAGAGATGGGGGGACAGCTACAGATACGCAGTATTTT